Listed here are 20 T cell receptor beta chains from one sample, sequenced in a study of cytomegalovirus exposure and HLA in healthy donors. Primers included in the PCR were 60 Vbeta and 13 Jbeta primers. Some clones are missing from TCRdb's copy, which holds only in-frame ones; the method was immunoSEQ multiplex PCR. The sample holds around 84,000 clones, around 85% seen once. The sequencing sample was made of PBMCs. All receptors derive from a human donor in good health.

V is TRBV10-2 and J is TRBJ2-1; no clear D gene. This CDR3 is built from 12 residues. Trimming removed 5 bases at V and 7 bases at J, with 9 bases between. The V gene's germline CDR1 is WSHSY and CDR2 SAAADI. CDR3 in DNA: TGCGCCAGCAGTCGCCCGGGTAATGAGCAGTTCTTC. Protein product: CASSRPGNEQFF.

The gene calls are TRBV6-5 and TRBJ1-2; maybe TRBD1 (6 bases). This CDR3 region has 15 residues. The V and J ends lost 6 bases and 7 bases respectively, with 21 bases between them. Germline V CDR1 and CDR2: MNHEY, SVGAGI. Written as DNA, the CDR3 is TGTGCCAGCAGACCCCCCCAGGGGTTTAAGGGTGGCTACACCTTC. Its translation is CASRPPQGFKGGYTF.

This chain uses TRBV5-1 with TRBJ1-2; D unclear. Trimming took 0 bases from V and 6 from J, leaving 12 bases between them. The germline V gene has CDR1 SGHRS and CDR2 YFSETQ. This CDR3 is built from 14 residues. The CDR3 sequence is CASSLAGGINGYTF. The CDR3 region has the DNA TGCGCCAGCAGCTTGGCCGGAGGGATTAATGGCTACACCTTC.

The V and J genes are TRBV6-1 and TRBJ2-7; the D is unclear. Germline lookup yields CDR1 MNHNS and CDR2 SASEGT. This CDR3 is built from 15 residues. Between the trimmed V and J ends, which lost 5 bases and 2 bases, there was a span of 16 bases. The CDR3 loop is CASSRYSLPTYEQYF. The DNA of the CDR3 is TGTGCCAGCAGTAGGTACAGCCTGCCTACCTACGAGCAGTACTTC.

This chain connects TRBV15 to TRBJ2-7; 7 bases match TRBD1. The CDR3 contains 15 residues. The J segment lost 1 base and the V segment lost 3 bases, leaving 6 bases of the junction unmatched. Germline CDR1 is LNHNV and CDR2 is YYDKDF (reference sequence). For the CDR3, the DNA is TGTGCCACCAGCAGCGGGCAGACAGGGTCCTACGAGCAGTACTTC. It translates to CATSSGQTGSYEQYF.

The V gene is TRBV18, the J gene TRBJ1-3; unclear D gene. Trimming cost V 0 bases and J 0 bases, with 6 bases left between them. CDR3 length equals 15 residues. Germline CDR1 and CDR2: KGHSH and LQKENI. The CDR3 DNA sequence: TGTGCCAGCTCACCACCCTCACTCTCTGGAAACACCATATATTTT. Its translation is CASSPPSLSGNTIYF.

This sequence joins TRBV5-4 and TRBJ2-1; 7 bases are a match to TRBD1. The V gene's germline CDR1 is SGHNT and CDR2 YYREEE (reference sequence). CDR3 size: 15 residues. V was pared by 5 bases and J by 4 bases, with 9 bases of the junction left unmatched. CDR3 amino acids: CASSSVRDRYNEQFF. Here the CDR3 DNA reads TGTGCCAGCAGTTCCGTCCGGGACAGATACAATGAGCAGTTCTTC.

The rearrangement uses TRBV6-5 and TRBJ1-6, with a tentative D call TRBD1 (6 bases). CDR1 is MNHEY and CDR2 is SVGAGI in the germline V gene. The CDR3 covers 14 residues. V lost 5 bases, J lost 9 bases, and 14 bases lay in between. CDR3 nucleotide sequence: TGTGCCAGCAGTCCTACAGGGTGGGGTTCACCCCTCCACTTT. This translates into CASSPTGWGSPLHF.

V usage is TRBV7-8 and J usage is TRBJ2-1, with D possibly matching TRBD1 (5 bases). The germline V gene encodes CDR1 SGHVS and CDR2 FQNEAQ. The CDR3 runs 12 residues. The V gene lost 2 bases and the J gene lost 7 bases, with 6 bases spanning the gap. CDR3 sequence: CASSLQGNEQFF. In DNA form, the CDR3 reads TGTGCCAGCAGCTTACAGGGAAATGAGCAGTTCTTC.

The chain carries TRBV19 and TRBJ1-2; 9 bases match TRBD1. There are 16 residues in the CDR3. Germline lookup yields CDR1 LNHDA and CDR2 SQIVND (reference sequence). V gave up 0 bases and J gave up 8 bases; unmatched junction bases: 10. CDR3 in amino acids: CASSIDRLDRGAGYTF. In nucleotides, the CDR3 is TGTGCCAGTAGTATAGATCGTCTGGACAGGGGTGCGGGCTACACCTTC.

This chain connects TRBV5-1 to TRBJ1-2; the match to TRBD1 covers 9 bases. The CDR3 totals 14 residues. CDR1 and CDR2 (germline): SGHRS, YFSETQ. V was pared by 4 bases and J by 9 bases, with 10 bases of the junction left unmatched. The CDR3, as DNA: TGCGCCAGCAGCGCAGAGACAGGGGGACGAAGCTACACCTTC. Translation gives CASSAETGGRSYTF.

In DNA, the CDR3 is TGTGCCAGCAGCTGGGACAGGGTGAACGCTTTCTTT. This sequence encodes CASSWDRVNAFF. The chain couples TRBV5-4 to TRBJ1-1; 9 nucleotides agree with TRBD1. V lost 3 bases to trimming and J lost 11 bases; unmatched junction nucleotides: 5. Germline CDR1 and CDR2: SGHNT and YYREEE (reference sequence). The CDR3 length is 12 residues.

V usage is TRBV6-6 and J usage is TRBJ2-1; D might be TRBD2 (5 bases). CDR1 and CDR2 from the germline V gene are MNHNY and SVGAGI (reference sequence). The CDR3 extends over 12 amino acids. Trimming took 0 bases from V and 15 from J, leaving 12 bases between them. The CDR3 protein is CASSYSAGEGFF. The DNA of the CDR3 is TGTGCCAGCAGTTACTCCGCGGGCGAAGGGTTCTTC.

A few counts support this clone. The V gene is TRBV6-6, the J gene TRBJ2-7; TRBD1 agrees at 9 bases. The J segment lost 1 base and the V segment lost 6 bases, leaving 1 base of the junction unmatched. The CDR3 has 13 amino acids. Germline V CDR1 and CDR2: MNHNY, SVGAGI (reference sequence). CDR3 coding DNA: TGTGCCAGCAGAGACAGGGGGTCCTACGAGCAGTACTTC. This gives the protein CASRDRGSYEQYF.

This clone is a singleton in its sample. This chain uses TRBV10-1 with TRBJ2-7; D is perhaps TRBD1 (5 bases). CDR3 length: 15 residues. CDR1 is WNHNN and CDR2 is SYGVQD in the germline V gene (reference sequence). V gave up 2 bases and J gave up 2 bases, with 13 bases separating them. The CDR3 sequence: CASSELGQGPYEQYF. Written as DNA, the CDR3 is TGCGCCAGCAGTGAGCTTGGGCAGGGTCCCTACGAGCAGTACTTC.

The chain couples TRBV6-1 to TRBJ2-3, with 8 bases aligning to TRBD1. CDR1 is MNHNS, CDR2 SASEGT, per germline. This CDR3 has 14 amino acids. Trimming cost V 6 bases and J 6 bases; bases outside gene matches: 8. CDR3 sequence reads: CASRMTGVQDTQYF. The CDR3 DNA reads as TGTGCCAGCAGGATGACAGGGGTTCAGGATACGCAGTATTTT.

The chain uses TRBV5-6 and TRBJ2-7; D call uncertain. Per germline, CDR1 SGHDT and CDR2 YYEEEE. With 1 base removed from V and 0 bases from J, the gap between germline ends came to 8 bases. This CDR3 region has 14 residues. The DNA for the CDR3 is TGTGCCAGCAGCTTGATGTCTAGCTCCTACGAGCAGTACTTC. The encoded protein is CASSLMSSSYEQYF. Full variable domain (missing parts from reference TRBV5-6 and TRBJ2-7): DAGVTQSPTHLIKTRGQQVTLRCSPKSGHDTVSWYQQALGQGPQFIFQYYEEEERQRGNFPDRFSGHQFPNYSSELNVNALLLGDSALYLCASSLMSSSYEQYFGPGTRLTVT.

With respect to this clone: At the DNA level, this CDR3 is encoded by other sequences in the same sample as well. The rearrangement uses TRBV7-9 and TRBJ1-2, with 7 bases lining up with TRBD1. The CDR3 sequence is 13 residues long. J was trimmed by 3 bases and V by 3 bases; bases with no gene match: 1. CDR1 and CDR2 from the germline V gene are SEHNR and FQNEAQ (reference sequence). The DNA for the CDR3 is TGTGCCAGCAGCTTGGGGACAGACTATGGCTACACCTTC. This codes for CASSLGTDYGYTF. The variable domain in full, completed from reference TRBV7-9 and TRBJ1-2, reads DTGVSQNPRHKITKRGQNVTFRCDPISEHNRLYWYRQTLGQGPEFLTYFQNEAQLEKSRLLSDRFSAERPKGSFSTLEIQRTEQGDSAMYLCASSLGTDYGYTFGSGTRLTVV.

This clone showed up just a few times. V usage is TRBV5-1 and J usage is TRBJ2-7, with TRBD2 matching 8 bases. The CDR3 is made up of 13 amino acids. Germline V CDR1 and CDR2: SGHRS, YFSETQ. The J segment lost 6 bases and the V segment lost 4 bases, leaving 6 bases of the junction unmatched. The CDR3 is CASSPGRGAEQYF. The CDR3 DNA follows: TGCGCCAGCAGCCCCGGGAGGGGGGCCGAGCAGTACTTC. The full variable domain, rest sourced from reference TRBV5-1 and TRBJ2-7, is KAGVTQTPRYLIKTRGQQVTLSCSPISGHRSVSWYQQTPGQGLQFLFEYFSETQRNKGNFPGRFSGRQFSNSRSEMNVSTLELGDSALYLCASSPGRGAEQYFGPGTRLTVT.

This clone came up a few times. The chain couples TRBV6-5 to TRBJ1-1; perhaps TRBD1 as D (5 bases). Germline values: CDR1 MNHEY, CDR2 SVGAGI. The CDR3 covers 12 residues. Trimming removed 5 bases from V and 12 bases from J, with 16 bases in between. The CDR3 protein is CASSRIPGLTFF. In DNA, the CDR3 is TGTGCCAGCAGTCGGATTCCGGGACTGACTTTCTTT.